Listed here are 7 T cell receptor beta chains from one sample, sequenced in a study of cytomegalovirus exposure and HLA in healthy donors (dated by TCRdb to between 2016 and 2019). Receptor libraries were prepared by the immunoSEQ multiplex PCR assay. For the multiplex PCR, a mixture combining 60 forward primers for TCR Vbeta segments and 13 reverse primers for TCR Jbeta segments was used. Sourced from immuneACCESS, this table was stored by TCRdb with only in-frame sequences that have V and J called. A share of the clones is absent; for the studies checked, an unresolved V gene accounts for under half, and the remainder has no known explanation. This sample is represented by approximately 40,000 clones; roughly 82% of them were singletons. The ten most abundant clones make up 8% to 11% of the sample. The sample was PBMCs. The receptors originated from a woman aged 18-30 years in good health and CMV-seropositive.

The chain carries TRBV7-8 and TRBJ2-3; D remains ambiguous. Germline V gives CDR1 SGHVS, CDR2 FQNEAQ. V lost 4 bases and J lost 1, with 15 bases in between. The CDR3 length is 16 residues. CDR3 loop: CASSSSWWSGTDTQYF. The CDR3 DNA reads TGTGCCAGCAGCTCGAGCTGGTGGTCGGGCACAGATACGCAGTATTTT.

This chain uses TRBV18 with TRBJ2-5; no firm D call. The CDR3 runs to 12 residues. V was pared by 6 bases and J by 0 bases, with 5 bases between. Germline V CDR1 and CDR2: KGHSH, LQKENI. This CDR3 is CASSLYQETQYF. The CDR3 DNA reads as TGTGCCAGCTCCCTGTACCAAGAGACCCAGTACTTC.

This rearrangement joins TRBV18 to TRBJ2-7, with D possibly being TRBD1 (5 bases). Trimming left V 5 bases short and J 4 bases short, with 9 bases between. The germline V gene encodes CDR1 KGHSH and CDR2 LQKENI. CDR3 length: 12 residues. The CDR3 here is CASSSDRYEQYF. The CDR3 DNA sequence: TGTGCCAGCTCATCCGACAGATACGAGCAGTACTTC.

The chain combines TRBV30 with TRBJ2-1, with a possible D match to TRBD1 (5 bases). The CDR3 has 14 amino acids. Germline CDR1 is GTSNPN and CDR2 is SVGIG (reference sequence). V shed 0 bases and J shed 7 bases, with 13 bases lying between them. The CDR3 here is CAWSVGVAGNEQFF. DNA of the CDR3: TGTGCCTGGAGTGTAGGGGTAGCTGGGAATGAGCAGTTCTTC.

The chain combines TRBV11-2 with TRBJ1-6, with TRBD1 matching 7 bases. V lost 5 bases to trimming and J lost 10 bases; unmatched junction nucleotides: 8. CDR1 is SGHAT and CDR2 is FQNNGV in the germline V gene. The CDR3 has 14 residues. This CDR3 is CASSGRQGGSPLHF. The CDR3 DNA sequence: TGTGCCAGCAGCGGCCGACAGGGCGGCTCACCCCTCCACTTT. Complete variable domain (other parts from reference TRBV11-2 and TRBJ1-6): EAGVAQSPRYKIIEKRQSVAFWCNPISGHATLYWYQQILGQGPKLLIQFQNNGVVDDSQLPKDRFSAERLKGVDSTLKIQPAKLEDSAVYLCASSGRQGGSPLHFGNGTRLTVT.

The CDR3 here is CASSDSGGTDTQYF. Written as DNA, the CDR3 is TGTGCCAGCAGTGACTCAGGGGGCACAGATACGCAGTATTTT. This chain connects TRBV6-4 to TRBJ2-3; TRBD1 is a possible D gene (5 bases). This CDR3 has 14 residues. Germline V gene sequence: CDR1 MRHNA, CDR2 SNTAGT. Trimming cost V 0 bases and J 1 base, with 5 bases left between them.

The chain carries TRBV5-1 and TRBJ2-1; 12 bases line up with TRBD2. Unmatched junction bases numbered 4, after V lost 4 bases and J lost 2 bases. This CDR3 is 16 amino acids long. The germline CDR1 and CDR2 sequences are SGHRS and YFSETQ. The CDR3 sequence: CASSLRLAGAYNEQFF. The CDR3 DNA follows: TGCGCCAGCAGCCTACGACTAGCGGGGGCCTACAATGAGCAGTTCTTC.